This entry lists 18 T cell receptor beta chains sequenced from one sample in a study of cytomegalovirus exposure and HLA in healthy donors. Both 60 Vbeta primers and 13 Jbeta primers went into the PCR. Only in-frame clones appear in the TCRdb table, and some are missing; sequencing was by immunoSEQ multiplex PCR. The sample lists tens of thousands of clones, around 78% seen once, with approximately 4.7% in the top ten. Sample: PBMCs. The receptors here all came from a male donor in good health and CMV-seropositive.

The chain couples TRBV7-2 to TRBJ2-1; D might be TRBD2 (5 bases). CDR1 is SGHTA, CDR2 FQGNSA, per germline. The CDR3 length is 14 residues. Trimming removed 6 bases at V and 6 bases at J, with 15 bases between. The CDR3 here is CASRWAGYLNEQFF. CDR3 bases: TGTGCCAGCAGGTGGGCGGGTTACCTCAATGAGCAGTTCTTC.

V and J are TRBV2 and TRBJ1-5; perhaps TRBD1 as D (6 bases). This CDR3 region has 15 residues. With 6 bases removed from V and 6 bases from J, the gap between germline ends came to 18 bases. Germline CDR1 and CDR2: SNHLY and FYNNEI. CDR3: CASRTGFEQTQPQHF. CDR3 nucleotides: TGTGCCAGCAGAACAGGGTTCGAACAAACTCAGCCCCAGCATTTT.

The chain links TRBV6-5 to TRBJ1-2; a possible D gene is TRBD1 (6 bases). CDR1 and CDR2 (germline): MNHEY, SVGAGI. V lost 6 bases and J 14 bases, leaving 22 bases between the germline ends. The CDR3 consists of 13 residues. The CDR3 protein is CASRLQGSASLTF. In DNA, the CDR3 is TGTGCCAGCAGGCTACAGGGATCTGCCTCGTTGACCTTC.

This chain links TRBV2 with TRBJ1-2, with 7 bases identical to TRBD1. Germline-derived CDR1 and CDR2 are SNHLY and FYNNEI. Trimming took 8 bases from V and 6 from J; bases not matched to a gene: 9. The CDR3 has 13 residues. The CDR3 DNA reads as TGTGCCAGCCTCATCGGACAGGCCGATGGCTACACCTTC. Translation gives CASLIGQADGYTF.

The CDR3 spells CASSPTGSYEQYF. The CDR3 DNA reads TGTGCCAGCAGCCCCACCGGGTCCTACGAGCAGTACTTC. The chain has TRBV7-2 and TRBJ2-7, with D hard to call. Germline V gives CDR1 SGHTA, CDR2 FQGNSA. CDR3 size: 13 residues. V was pared by 5 bases and J by 1 base, with 9 bases between.

The genes are TRBV6-6 and TRBJ1-5; 7 bases align to TRBD1. The length of the CDR3 is 15 residues. The germline V gene encodes CDR1 MNHNY and CDR2 SVGAGI (reference sequence). The junction had 8 bases not matched to a gene; V was cut back by 6 bases and J by 3 bases. CDR3 in DNA: TGTGCCAGCAGACCACAGGGGTTTATCAATCAGCCCCAGCATTTT. This sequence encodes CASRPQGFINQPQHF.

V gene TRBV29-1 combines with J gene TRBJ2-2; TRBD1 agrees at 8 bases. Germline CDR1 reads SQVTM; CDR2 reads ANQGSEA. With V trimmed by 5 bases and J by 3 bases, 8 bases remained unmatched. The CDR3 is 15 amino acids. The CDR3 region has the DNA TGCAGCGTTTTTACTGGACAGGGACACACCGGGGAGCTGTTTTTT. The encoded protein is CSVFTGQGHTGELFF.

This chain joins TRBV5-4 and TRBJ2-2; a weak D match, TRBD2 (7 bases). CDR3 length: 15 residues. V lost 2 bases, J lost 5 bases, and 13 bases lay in between. Germline CDR1 and CDR2: SGHNT and YYREEE (reference sequence). CDR3 protein: CASSLGGAGTGELFF. CDR3 nucleotide sequence: TGTGCCAGCAGCTTAGGGGGAGCGGGGACCGGGGAGCTGTTTTTT.

The chain couples TRBV6-6 to TRBJ2-1; TRBD2 matches at 12 bases. CDR3 length: 14 residues. CDR1 and CDR2 (germline): MNHNY, SVGAGI (reference sequence). Trimming took 8 bases from V and 7 from J; bases not matched to a gene: 6. This CDR3 is CASERLAGENEQFF. The CDR3 DNA follows: TGTGCCAGCGAAAGACTAGCGGGAGAAAATGAGCAGTTCTTC.

This clone was seen only a few times. The gene calls are TRBV27 and TRBJ1-5; D perhaps matches TRBD1 (5 bases). The V and J ends lost 0 bases and 0 bases respectively, with 6 bases between them. This CDR3 is 15 amino acids long. The germline V gene encodes CDR1 MNHEY and CDR2 SMNVEV (reference sequence). The CDR3 here is CASSLSGVSNQPQHF. The CDR3 bases are TGTGCCAGCAGTTTATCAGGGGTTAGCAATCAGCCCCAGCATTTT.

This clone was detected once. The rearrangement joins TRBV27 to TRBJ2-2, with D maybe TRBD1 (5 bases). CDR1 MNHEY and CDR2 SMNVEV come from the germline V gene (reference sequence). The CDR3 extends over 16 amino acids. V was pared by 6 bases and J by 2 bases, with 16 bases between. DNA of the CDR3: TGTGCCAGCAGCAGGAACAGGAACGCAAACACCGGGGAGCTGTTTTTT. Translation gives CASSRNRNANTGELFF.

V and J are TRBV7-9 and TRBJ1-4; a possible D gene is TRBD1 (5 bases). Germline CDR1 is SEHNR and CDR2 is FQNEAQ (reference sequence). V gave up 4 bases and J gave up 0 bases, with 21 bases separating them. CDR3 size: 19 residues. CDR3 region: CASSSPINMRGTTNEKLFF. CDR3 in DNA: TGTGCCAGCAGCTCCCCTATAAACATGCGGGGCACAACTAATGAAAAACTGTTTTTT. Supplemented by reference TRBV7-9 and TRBJ1-4, the full variable domain reads DTGVSQNPRHKITKRGQNVTFRCDPISEHNRLYWYRQTLGQGPEFLTYFQNEAQLEKSRLLSDRFSAERPKGSFSTLEIQRTEQGDSAMYLCASSSPINMRGTTNEKLFFGSGTQLSVL.

This clone was counted a few times. This chain uses TRBV14 with TRBJ1-4; D unresolved. CDR3 length: 16 residues. The ends were cut back, 1 base at V and 4 bases at J, with 13 bases in the middle. CDR1 is SGHDN and CDR2 is FVKESK in the germline V gene. The DNA of the CDR3 is TGTGCCAGCAGCCAAGGCGCTAACCGGGGTAATGAAAAACTGTTTTTT. Translating it yields CASSQGANRGNEKLFF.

V gene TRBV2 combines with J gene TRBJ1-4; D may be TRBD1 (5 bases). This CDR3 spans 18 amino acids. Trimming removed 3 bases from V and 6 bases from J, with 23 bases in between. CDR1 SNHLY and CDR2 FYNNEI come from the germline V gene. The CDR3 loop is CASSEGGAGRRTDEKLFF. The CDR3 DNA follows: TGTGCCAGCAGTGAGGGAGGGGCAGGGAGGCGTACCGATGAAAAACTGTTTTTT.

The chain employs TRBV30 and TRBJ2-3; maybe TRBD2 (6 bases). This CDR3 contains 15 residues. V was clipped by 5 bases and J by 7 bases, with 22 bases between them. Germline CDR1 reads GTSNPN; CDR2 reads SVGIG (reference sequence). The CDR3 nucleotides read TGTGCCTGGGCGGGACGAACGGATTCCGCCTATACGCAGTATTTT. Its translation: CAWAGRTDSAYTQYF.

This clone was counted a single time. The gene calls are TRBV23-1 and TRBJ2-7; 10 bases match TRBD1. TRBV23-1 is designated an ORF whose function remains uncertain. With V trimmed by 2 bases and J by 2 bases, 6 bases remained unmatched. The CDR3 covers 16 residues. CDR3 sequence: CASSQRGGTGAYEQYF. The CDR3 coding sequence is TGCGCCAGCAGTCAACGAGGAGGGACAGGGGCCTACGAGCAGTACTTC.

The CDR3 region is CALDPTGSNTGELFF. The CDR3 DNA is TGTGCCCTGGACCCGACAGGCTCGAACACCGGGGAGCTGTTTTTT. The chain joins TRBV30 to TRBJ2-2, with D possibly being TRBD1 (6 bases). V was pared by 8 bases and J by 0 bases, with 16 bases between. The CDR3 totals 15 residues. CDR1 and CDR2 from the germline V gene are GTSNPN and SVGIG (reference sequence).

The rearrangement uses TRBV15 and TRBJ1-2; D not certain. Germline V CDR1 and CDR2: LNHNV, YYDKDF (reference sequence). Trimming removed 0 bases from V and 5 bases from J, with 10 bases in between. This CDR3 region has 14 residues. The CDR3 spells CATSRDRGQYGYTF. The CDR3 coding sequence is TGTGCCACCAGCAGAGATCGGGGTCAATATGGCTACACCTTC.